This T cell receptor beta chain is from a study of blood T cell repertoires in COVID-19. Looking at the study overall: COVID-19 samples from acute and convalescent phases originated in the United States, Italy and Spain.

Germline CDR1 and CDR2: SQVTM and ANQGSEA. This CDR3 comprises 15 residues. V dropped 4 bases and J dropped 10; count of bases not matched to a gene: 8. This clone was found once. This table comes from immunoSEQ multiplex PCR, and its TCRdb copy is limited to in-frame clones, with some not included. The table includes roughly 150,000 clones, about 83% detected once. This receptor was obtained from a human donor in a cohort sampled during active COVID-19. The V call is TRBV29-1, the J call TRBJ2-1, with 15 bases aligning to TRBD2. The sample comprised peripheral blood. CDR3 residues: CSVAKTGTSGREQFF. In DNA form, the CDR3 reads TGCAGCGTTGCCAAAACCGGGACTAGCGGGAGGGAGCAGTTCTTC.